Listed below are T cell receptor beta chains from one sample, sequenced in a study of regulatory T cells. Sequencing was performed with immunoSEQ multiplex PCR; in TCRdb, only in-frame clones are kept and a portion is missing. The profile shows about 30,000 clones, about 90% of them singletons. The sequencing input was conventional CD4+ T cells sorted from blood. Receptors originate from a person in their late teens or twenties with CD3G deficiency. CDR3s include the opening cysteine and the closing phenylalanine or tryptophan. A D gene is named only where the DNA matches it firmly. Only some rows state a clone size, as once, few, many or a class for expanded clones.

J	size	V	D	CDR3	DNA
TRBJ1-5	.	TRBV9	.	CASSAGRGFNQPQHF	TGTGCCAGCAGCGCCGGACGGGGGTTCAATCAGCCCCAGCATTTT
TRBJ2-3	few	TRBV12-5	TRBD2	CASSSGRSTDTQYF	TGTGCTAGTTCTAGCGGGAGGAGTACAGATACGCAGTATTTT
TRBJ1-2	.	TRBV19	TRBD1	CASSPRPGTGGYGYTF	TGTGCCAGTAGTCCTCGTCCCGGGACAGGGGGCTATGGCTACACCTTC
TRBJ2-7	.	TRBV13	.	CASSLGGLSRSYEQYF	TGTGCCAGCAGCTTAGGAGGACTGTCTCGCTCCTACGAGCAGTACTTC
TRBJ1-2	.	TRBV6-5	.	CASSGEGRYGYTF	TGTGCCAGCTCCGGGGAGGGTCGGTATGGCTACACCTTC
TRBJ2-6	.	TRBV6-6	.	CASSDRTAGANVLTF	TGTGCCAGCAGTGACCGGACAGCCGGGGCCAACGTCCTGACTTTC
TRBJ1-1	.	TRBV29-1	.	CSVRGDAGTSEAFF	TGCAGCGTTAGAGGGGATGCAGGGACAAGTGAAGCTTTCTTT
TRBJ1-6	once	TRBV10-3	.	CAIRERYNSPLHF	TGTGCCATCAGGGAGAGGTATAATTCACCCCTCCACTTT
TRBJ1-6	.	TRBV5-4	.	CASSLGSRGGSPLHF	TGTGCCAGCAGCTTGGGATCCAGGGGAGGTTCACCCCTCCACTTT
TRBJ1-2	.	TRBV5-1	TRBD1	CASRSGTDYGYTF	TGCGCCAGCAGATCCGGGACAGATTATGGCTACACCTTC
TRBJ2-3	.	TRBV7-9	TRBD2	CASSLTSGSGDTQYF	TGTGCCAGCAGCTTAACTAGCGGGAGTGGGGATACGCAGTATTTT
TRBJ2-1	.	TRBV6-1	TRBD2	CASSQQAGGGEQFF	TGTGCCAGCAGCCAACAAGCCGGGGGAGGGGAGCAGTTCTTC
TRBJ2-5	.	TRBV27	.	CASSLTGDQETQYF	TGTGCCAGCAGTTTGACAGGAGACCAAGAGACCCAGTACTTC
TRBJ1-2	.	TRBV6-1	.	CASRKGGNDGYTF	TGTGCCAGCAGAAAGGGGGGGAACGATGGCTACACCTTC
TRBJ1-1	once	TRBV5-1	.	CASSLTGNTEAFF	TGCGCCAGCAGCCTTACAGGGAACACTGAAGCTTTCTTT
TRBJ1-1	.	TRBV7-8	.	CASSEMENTEAFF	TGTGCCAGCAGCGAGATGGAGAACACTGAAGCTTTCTTT
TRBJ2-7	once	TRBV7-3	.	CASSPDSGEQYF	TGTGCCAGCAGCCCGGACAGCGGCGAGCAGTACTTC
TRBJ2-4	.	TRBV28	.	CASSPPSNIQYF	TGTGCCAGCAGTCCACCCTCAAACATTCAGTACTTC
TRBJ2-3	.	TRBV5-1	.	CASSPGEVTDTQYF	TGCGCCAGCAGCCCCGGGGAAGTCACAGATACGCAGTATTTT
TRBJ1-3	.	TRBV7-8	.	CASSSWAGRTSSPLPGNTIYF	TGTGCCAGCAGCTCTTGGGCCGGGAGAACTTCCTCACCCCTCCCTGGAAACACCATATATTTT
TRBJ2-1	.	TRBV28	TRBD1	CASSYRGQYINEQFF	TGTGCCAGCAGTTACAGGGGGCAGTACATCAATGAGCAGTTCTTC
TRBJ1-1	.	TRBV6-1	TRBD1	CASSEAQGVAEAFF	TGTGCCAGCAGTGAAGCCCAGGGGGTGGCTGAAGCTTTCTTT
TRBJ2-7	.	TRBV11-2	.	CASSLDYEQYF	TGTGCCAGCAGCTTAGACTACGAGCAGTACTTC
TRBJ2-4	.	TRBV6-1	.	CASSALRGGTKNIQYF	TGTGCCAGCAGTGCCCTGAGGGGGGGGACCAAAAACATTCAGTACTTC
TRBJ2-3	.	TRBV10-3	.	CAISETGDTQYF	TGTGCCATCAGTGAGACCGGAGATACGCAGTATTTT
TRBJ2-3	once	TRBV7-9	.	CASSSVVTDTQYF	TGTGCCAGCAGCTCAGTCGTGACAGATACGCAGTATTTT
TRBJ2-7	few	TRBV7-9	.	CASSFGPYEQYF	TGTGCCAGCAGCTTCGGCCCCTACGAGCAGTACTTC
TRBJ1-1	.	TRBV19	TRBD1	CASTPRDRNTEAFF	TGTGCCAGTACCCCCCGGGACAGGAACACTGAAGCTTTCTTT
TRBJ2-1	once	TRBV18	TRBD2	CASSPPGGASYNEQFF	TGTGCCAGCTCACCACCCGGGGGGGCCTCCTACAATGAGCAGTTCTTC
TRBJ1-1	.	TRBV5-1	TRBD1	CASSSTGGTEAFF	TGCGCCAGCAGCTCAACAGGGGGCACTGAAGCTTTCTTT
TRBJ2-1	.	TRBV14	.	CASSHPGKGSGSYNEQFF	TGTGCCAGCAGCCATCCCGGGAAGGGGAGTGGCTCCTACAATGAGCAGTTCTTC
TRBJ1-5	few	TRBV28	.	CASSDRMQGSKPQHF	TGTGCCAGCAGCGATCGAATGCAGGGTTCCAAGCCCCAGCATTTT
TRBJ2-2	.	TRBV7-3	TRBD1	CASSSRQGTGELFF	TGTGCCAGCAGCTCGAGACAGGGCACCGGGGAGCTGTTTTTT
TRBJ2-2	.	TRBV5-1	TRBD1	CASSLGQGYTGELFF	TGCGCCAGCAGCCTGGGACAGGGTTACACCGGGGAGCTGTTTTTT
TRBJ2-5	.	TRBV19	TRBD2	CASSIGGSGETQYF	TGTGCCAGTAGTATCGGGGGGTCAGGAGAGACCCAGTACTTC
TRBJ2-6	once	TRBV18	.	CASSPLGRRSGANVLTF	TGTGCCAGCTCACCCCTAGGGCGTCGCTCTGGGGCCAACGTCCTGACTTTC
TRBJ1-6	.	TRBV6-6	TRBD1	CASSYDRDSYNSPLHF	TGTGCCAGCAGTTATGACAGGGACTCCTATAATTCACCCCTCCACTTT
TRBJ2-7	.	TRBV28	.	CASSLGSFYEQYF	TGTGCCAGCAGTTTGGGGTCTTTCTACGAGCAGTACTTC
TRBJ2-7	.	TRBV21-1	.	CASSLGGRAAYEQYF	TGTGCCAGCAGCTTAGGCGGGAGGGCGGCCTACGAGCAGTACTTC
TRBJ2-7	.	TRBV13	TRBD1	CASSWDRITYEQYF	TGTGCCAGCAGCTGGGACAGAATCACCTACGAGCAGTACTTC
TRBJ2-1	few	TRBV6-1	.	CASSDRGWAGKLYNEQFF	TGTGCCAGCAGTGATCGGGGTTGGGCGGGAAAACTATACAATGAGCAGTTCTTC
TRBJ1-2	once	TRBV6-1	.	CASSGQPGEGYTF	TGTGCCAGCAGTGGACAGCCAGGGGAGGGCTACACCTTC
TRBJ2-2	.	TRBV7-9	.	CASSKNSGNTGELFF	TGTGCCAGCAGCAAGAATTCCGGAAACACCGGGGAGCTGTTTTTT
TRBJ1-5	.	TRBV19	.	CASSRVPPRVTDSNQPQHF	TGTGCCAGTAGTAGAGTGCCGCCACGGGTGACTGATAGCAATCAGCCCCAGCATTTT
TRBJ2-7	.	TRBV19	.	CASSREDYEQYF	TGTGCCAGTAGTCGAGAAGACTACGAGCAGTACTTC
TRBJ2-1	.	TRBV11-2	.	CASSLAWGGKNEQFF	TGTGCCAGCAGCTTAGCCTGGGGCGGAAAGAATGAGCAGTTCTTC
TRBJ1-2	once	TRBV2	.	CASSGRGPRNGYTF	TGTGCCAGCAGTGGTAGGGGACCGCGGAATGGCTACACCTTC
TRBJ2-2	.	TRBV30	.	CAWSSSPGWTGELFF	TGTGCCTGGAGCTCGTCCCCGGGCTGGACCGGGGAGCTGTTTTTT
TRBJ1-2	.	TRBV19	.	CASKAVGLNYGYTF	TGTGCCAGTAAGGCAGTCGGGCTTAACTATGGCTACACCTTC
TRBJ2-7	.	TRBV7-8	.	CASSPGVRSAYEQYF	TGTGCCAGCAGCCCCGGGGTTCGTTCGGCCTACGAGCAGTACTTC
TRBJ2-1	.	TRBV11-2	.	CASSSLTHEQFF	TGTGCCAGCAGCTCTCTTACCCATGAGCAGTTCTTC
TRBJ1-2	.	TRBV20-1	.	CSARDRSVGGF	TGCAGTGCTAGAGATCGGTCCGTAGGGGGCTTC
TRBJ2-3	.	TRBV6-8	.	CASTDSTDTQYF	TGTGCCAGCACGGACAGCACAGATACGCAGTATTTT
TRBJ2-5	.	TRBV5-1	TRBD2	CASSSGTSGEETQYF	TGCGCCAGCAGCTCGGGGACTAGCGGGGAAGAGACCCAGTACTTC
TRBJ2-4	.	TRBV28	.	CASSSGDPKNIQYF	TGTGCCAGCAGTTCCGGGGATCCCAAAAACATTCAGTACTTC
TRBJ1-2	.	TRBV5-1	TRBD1	CASSFQGAKEGYTF	TGCGCCAGCAGCTTCCAGGGGGCAAAAGAAGGCTACACCTTC
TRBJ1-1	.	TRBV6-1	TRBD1	CASRPGQGMTFF	TGTGCCAGCAGACCCGGACAGGGTATGACTTTCTTT
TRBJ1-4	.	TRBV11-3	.	CASSFSRGGWSEKLFF	TGTGCCAGCAGCTTTTCCCGTGGGGGCTGGAGTGAAAAACTGTTTTTT